A selection of T cell receptor beta chains follows, all from one sample in a study of neurological immune-mediated disorders. In TCRdb, the 5' RACE reads were re-called with MiXCR into one record per CDR3 protein. Here the sample spans about 38,000 distinct CDR3 sequences, roughly 11% being singletons. Sequenced: PBMCs. All receptors come from a man in his sixties with HTLV-1-associated myelopathy (HAM/TSP). Both conserved end residues are part of each CDR3. A D gene is named only where the DNA matches it firmly. Clone size is shown for a subset of rows, as once, few, many or a class of expanded clone.

>TRBJ2-5|many|TRBV9|-
TGTGCCAGCAGCGTAGGACAAGAAGAGACCCAGTACTTC
CASSVGQEETQYF
>TRBJ1-1|-|TRBV6-5|TRBD1
TGTGACAGCATTCGCCGGTACAGGGGGAACACTGAAGCTTTCTTT
CDSIRRYRGNTEAFF
>TRBJ1-1|many|TRBV10-2|TRBD1
TGCGCCAGCAGGGGACAGGGAATGAACACTGAAGCTTTCTTT
CASRGQGMNTEAFF
>TRBJ2-5|many|TRBV7-9|TRBD1
TGTGCCAGCAGCTTAGTGGACAGGGGCTACCAAGAGACCCAGTACTTC
CASSLVDRGYQETQYF
>TRBJ2-3|-|TRBV5-1|TRBD1
TGCGCAAGCGGACCACAGGGGGGCGATACGAAGTATTTT
CASGPQGGDTKYF
>TRBJ1-1|many|TRBV11-2|-
TGTGCCAGCAGCTTATCGCGGACAGCTGAAGCTTTCTTT
CASSLSRTAEAFF
>TRBJ2-1|many|TRBV10-3|-
TGTGCCATCGCAGAGCTACCCTACAATGAGCAGTTCTTC
CAIAELPYNEQFF
>TRBJ1-4|many|TRBV20-1|-
TGCAGTGCTAGAGATATGACTAATGAAAAACTGTTTTTT
CSARDMTNEKLFF
>TRBJ1-1|-|TRBV12-3/TRBV12-4|TRBD1
TGTGCCAGCAGTTTAGTACAGGGGAATGAAGGTTTCTTT
CASSLVQGNEGFF
>TRBJ2-7|many|TRBV3-1|TRBD2
TGTGCCAGCAGCCTCCTAGCGGGAGTGGGGGAGCAGTACTTC
CASSLLAGVGEQYF
>TRBJ2-7|many|TRBV6-6|-
TGTGCCAGCAGTTTCCCCACGGGCGAGCAGTACTTC
CASSFPTGEQYF
>TRBJ2-7|many|TRBV27|-
TGTGCCAGCAGTTTATCCTCAGGTGGAGGCGGCGAGCAGTACTTC
CASSLSSGGGGEQYF
>TRBJ1-1|-|TRBV24-1|-
TGTGCCACCAGTTCCCCAGCCAGGACTGAAGCTTTCTTT
CATSSPARTEAFF
>TRBJ2-3|many|TRBV24-1|TRBD2
TGTGCCACCAGTGACGAGAGCGGGGGCGCAGATACGCAGTATTTT
CATSDESGGADTQYF
>TRBJ2-7|many|TRBV15|TRBD1
TGTGCCACCAGCAGAACCCGGGGACAGGGGTTAAACGAGCAGTACTTC
CATSRTRGQGLNEQYF
>TRBJ1-2|many|TRBV2|-
TGTGCCAGCAGTGTTTTAGCGGCCGATGGCTACACCTTC
CASSVLAADGYTF
>TRBJ2-1|many|TRBV20-1|TRBD2
TGCAGTGCCCTCAGATTAGCGGGGTACAATGAGCAGTTCTTC
CSALRLAGYNEQFF
>TRBJ2-5|many|TRBV7-9|-
TGTGCCAGCGCGCTAGACAGGACTCAAGAGACCCAGTACTTC
CASALDRTQETQYF
>TRBJ1-2|many|TRBV10-3|TRBD1
TGTGCCATCAGTGCTACGACAGGGGACGGCTATGGCTACACCTTC
CAISATTGDGYGYTF
>TRBJ2-7|many|TRBV20-1|TRBD2
TGCAGTGCCTATGGGACTAGCAACAGGATTAGCCACGAGCAGTACTTC
CSAYGTSNRISHEQYF
>TRBJ1-2|many|TRBV12-3/TRBV12-4|TRBD1
TGTGCCAGCAGTTTGGTCGCCGGGACAGGGTATGGCTACACCTTC
CASSLVAGTGYGYTF
>TRBJ1-1|many|TRBV20-1|TRBD1
TGCAGTGCGGAACACAGGGGGAATACTGAAGCTTTCTTT
CSAEHRGNTEAFF
>TRBJ2-1|many|TRBV7-2|-
TGTGCCAGCAGCCTGCAGGGAAGCTCCTACAATGAGCAGTTCTTC
CASSLQGSSYNEQFF
>TRBJ1-1|many|TRBV6-1|TRBD1
TGTGCCAGCAGTGGACAGGGGGTGAGTGTGAACACTGAAGCTTTCTTT
CASSGQGVSVNTEAFF
>TRBJ2-1|many|TRBV20-1|-
TGCAGTGCTAGAAAAAAGGTGTGGACCGCGAGGGATGAGCAGTTCTTC
CSARKKVWTARDEQFF
>TRBJ1-5|many|TRBV28|TRBD1
TGTGCCAGCAGCCCCCACAGGGGGAGCAATCAGCCCCAGCATTTT
CASSPHRGSNQPQHF
>TRBJ2-2|many|TRBV5-1|-
TGCGCCAGCAGCTTGTTATGGAGGGGCGCTGGCACCGGGGAGCTGTTTTTT
CASSLLWRGAGTGELFF
>TRBJ2-7|many|TRBV5-1|-
TGCGCCAGCAGCCCAGGATCCGGAACCTACGAGCAGTACTTC
CASSPGSGTYEQYF
>TRBJ2-2|many|TRBV4-1|-
TGCGCCAGCAGCCAAGTAAAGGCAGCGAAGAACACCGGGGAGCTGTTTTTT
CASSQVKAAKNTGELFF
>TRBJ2-2|many|TRBV12-3/TRBV12-4|TRBD1
TGTGCCAGCAGTTGGGACAGGGGAAGGGACACCGGGGAGCTGTTTTTT
CASSWDRGRDTGELFF
>TRBJ1-2|many|TRBV6-5|TRBD1
TGTGCCAGCAGTTACTCGACCATAGGGACAGCGGTTAACTATGGCTACACCTTC
CASSYSTIGTAVNYGYTF
>TRBJ2-5|many|TRBV10-3|TRBD1
TGTGCCATCAGTCCCGGACAGGGGGCAGTCGAGACCCAGTACTTC
CAISPGQGAVETQYF
>TRBJ2-7|many|TRBV5-6|-
TGTGCCAGCTGCAGGACAAGGGATAACTACGAGCAGTACTTC
CASCRTRDNYEQYF
>TRBJ1-2|many|TRBV10-3|-
TGTGCCATCAGTGGGGACAACTATGGCTACACCTTC
CAISGDNYGYTF
>TRBJ1-1|many|TRBV20-1|-
TGCAGTGCTAGAGATCTCGGGGCGGTGAACACTGAAGCTTTCTTT
CSARDLGAVNTEAFF
>TRBJ1-4|many|TRBV5-5|-
TGTGCCAGCAGCGGGCGGGAGGGGACTAATGAAAAACTGTTTTTT
CASSGREGTNEKLFF
>TRBJ2-5|medium-sized|TRBV20-1|-
TGCAGTGCTAGCCCCAGCGTGGACCAAGAGACCCAGTACTTC
CSASPSVDQETQYF
>TRBJ1-6|many|TRBV20-1|-
TGCAGTGCTAGGGGCCCGAATAATTCACCCCTCCACTTT
CSARGPNNSPLHF
>TRBJ2-1|many|TRBV7-2|-
TGTGCCAGCAGCTTAGGTGAGGGGGTCTCCTACAATGAGCAGTTCTTC
CASSLGEGVSYNEQFF
>TRBJ1-1|many|TRBV6-2/TRBV6-3|-
TGTGCCAGCAGTTACTCTATTGAAGCTTTCTTT
CASSYSIEAFF
>TRBJ2-7|-|TRBV28|-
TGTGCCTCTCGAGGGCTGTCCTACGAGCAGTACTTC
CASRGLSYEQYF
>TRBJ2-2|many|TRBV5-1|TRBD2
TGCGCCAGCAGCTTGAGGCTAGCGGGGAACACCGGGGAGCTGTTTTTT
CASSLRLAGNTGELFF